Listed below are T cell receptor beta chains from one sample, sequenced in a study of a mutant IDH1 vaccine in newly diagnosed glioma. Antigens of these TCRs are unknown. Some clones are missing from TCRdb's copy, which holds only in-frame ones; the method was immunoSEQ multiplex PCR. This table has approximately 60,000 clones, 74% appearing once. The input for sequencing was PBMCs, taken from a glioma patient whose treatment included an IDH1 peptide vaccine. These receptors were obtained from a man over 45 with glioma. Each CDR3 is given with its conserved first and last residue. A D gene is named only where the DNA matches it firmly. The size field is filled for only some rows; it gives once, few, many or a size class.

J: TRBJ2-1; V: TRBV5-4; size: -; D: -; DNA: TGTGCCAGCAGCTTGGCGAGTGGCGATGAGCAGTTCTTC; CDR3: CASSLASGDEQFF
J: TRBJ2-3; V: TRBV5-1; size: -; D: TRBD1; DNA: TGCGCCAGCAGCTTAGGACAGGGGAGACTAGGCCGCACAGATACGCAGTATTTT; CDR3: CASSLGQGRLGRTDTQYF
J: TRBJ2-2; V: TRBV7-2; size: -; D: TRBD2; DNA: TGTGCCAGCAGCTTAGTTCGCGCGGGGGGAACCGGGGAGCTGTTTTTT; CDR3: CASSLVRAGGTGELFF
J: TRBJ2-7; V: TRBV7-9; size: -; D: -; DNA: TGTGCCAGCAGCCCACTGGAGGGTATGGAGCAGTACTTC; CDR3: CASSPLEGMEQYF
J: TRBJ1-2; V: TRBV27; size: -; D: -; DNA: TGTGCCAGCAGTTTCGGCCAAGGGGCGGGCTATGGCTACACCTTC; CDR3: CASSFGQGAGYGYTF
J: TRBJ2-7; V: TRBV29-1; size: -; D: -; DNA: TGCAGCGTTGAATCTGACTCCTACGAGCAGTACTTC; CDR3: CSVESDSYEQYF
J: TRBJ1-2; V: TRBV14; size: -; D: -; DNA: TGTGCCAGCAGCCAAAATCTCTATGGCTACACCTTC; CDR3: CASSQNLYGYTF
J: TRBJ1-2; V: TRBV6-5; size: once; D: TRBD1; DNA: TGTGCCAGCAGTTCACAGGGGGCACGGGGTGGCTACACCTTC; CDR3: CASSSQGARGGYTF
J: TRBJ2-3; V: TRBV4-3; size: -; D: -; DNA: TGCGCCAGCAGTCGGGACCTCTCCCGAGGAACAGATACGCAGTATTTT; CDR3: CASSRDLSRGTDTQYF
J: TRBJ1-5; V: TRBV15; size: -; D: -; DNA: TGTGCCACCAGCAGCCTTTCAGCCGATCAGCCCCAGCATTTT; CDR3: CATSSLSADQPQHF
J: TRBJ1-2; V: TRBV14; size: -; D: -; DNA: TGTGCCAGCAGCCAAGGGGCGGATAACTATGGCTACACCTTC; CDR3: CASSQGADNYGYTF
J: TRBJ2-7; V: TRBV27; size: -; D: -; DNA: TGTGCCAGCAGTGGGTTAGGCGACGCCTACGAGCAGTACTTC; CDR3: CASSGLGDAYEQYF
J: TRBJ2-7; V: TRBV5-1; size: -; D: TRBD2; DNA: TGCGCCAGCAGCTTGGCCGAGGGACTAGCGGACGAGCAGTACTTC; CDR3: CASSLAEGLADEQYF
J: TRBJ1-5; V: TRBV19; size: -; D: -; DNA: TGTGCCAGTAGTATAGATCACAGGGTAGGTCAGCCCCAGCATTTT; CDR3: CASSIDHRVGQPQHF
J: TRBJ2-7; V: TRBV4-1; size: -; D: -; DNA: TGCGCCAGCAGCCAAGATCGGGTAGGGAGCGAGCAGTACTTC; CDR3: CASSQDRVGSEQYF
J: TRBJ1-2; V: TRBV15; size: -; D: TRBD1; DNA: TGTGCCACCAGCAGATGGGGGGGCACGGACAGGGCGTATGGCTACACCTTC; CDR3: CATSRWGGTDRAYGYTF
J: TRBJ1-1; V: TRBV6-6; size: -; D: -; DNA: TGTGCCAGCATCTTCCAGGGCCTCATCGCTGAAGCTTTCTTT; CDR3: CASIFQGLIAEAFF
J: TRBJ2-5; V: TRBV30; size: -; D: -; DNA: TGTGCCTGGAGGTTAGCCGCCGGGGAGACCCAGTACTTC; CDR3: CAWRLAAGETQYF
J: TRBJ1-5; V: TRBV11-2; size: -; D: -; DNA: TGTGCCAGCAGCTCCCACAGGTTTAATCAGCCCCAGCATTTT; CDR3: CASSSHRFNQPQHF
J: TRBJ1-5; V: TRBV27; size: -; D: -; DNA: TGTGCCAGCAGTGTCCAGGCTAGCAATCAGCCCCAGCATTTT; CDR3: CASSVQASNQPQHF
J: TRBJ1-4; V: TRBV18; size: -; D: -; DNA: TGTGCCAGCTCACCCTCCCGGACTAATGAAAAACTGTTTTTT; CDR3: CASSPSRTNEKLFF
J: TRBJ1-1; V: TRBV29-1; size: -; D: -; DNA: TGCAGCGTTCCCGACGGTGCCCCGTGGACTGAAGCTTTCTTT; CDR3: CSVPDGAPWTEAFF
J: TRBJ2-1; V: TRBV7-9; size: many; D: -; DNA: TGTGCCAGCAGCTCAGCGGTCACTACGAGGAATGAGCAGTTCTTC; CDR3: CASSSAVTTRNEQFF
J: TRBJ1-3; V: TRBV4-2; size: few; D: -; DNA: TGTGCCAGCAGCCAAGAGAGGCCGGGAACAAACACCATATATTTT; CDR3: CASSQERPGTNTIYF
J: TRBJ2-7; V: TRBV18; size: -; D: -; DNA: TGTGCCAGCTCCCCGATGACCTACGAGCAGTACTTC; CDR3: CASSPMTYEQYF
J: TRBJ2-5; V: TRBV2; size: -; D: TRBD1; DNA: TGTGCCAGCACCGTAGACAGGGGTGAGACCCAGTACTTC; CDR3: CASTVDRGETQYF
J: TRBJ1-6; V: TRBV2; size: -; D: -; DNA: TGTGCCAGCAGAGCAACTAGGGGCTCCTATAATTCACCCCTCCACTTT; CDR3: CASRATRGSYNSPLHF
J: TRBJ1-5; V: TRBV4-2; size: -; D: -; DNA: TGTGCCAGCAGCCACGTGGGACAAGCCGGGAGCAATCAGCCCCAGCATTTT; CDR3: CASSHVGQAGSNQPQHF
J: TRBJ2-2; V: TRBV18; size: once; D: -; DNA: TGTGCCAGCTCACCGCCGTTCGCGAACACCGGGGAGCTGTTTTTT; CDR3: CASSPPFANTGELFF
J: TRBJ1-2; V: TRBV9; size: -; D: -; DNA: TGTGCCAGCAGCCGGGACATTCCAAGCAACTATGGCTACACCTTC; CDR3: CASSRDIPSNYGYTF
J: TRBJ1-3; V: TRBV5-1; size: -; D: -; DNA: TGCGCCAGCAGCGACGGCAGGACGAGCTCTGGAAACACCATATATTTT; CDR3: CASSDGRTSSGNTIYF
J: TRBJ1-2; V: TRBV30; size: -; D: -; DNA: TGTGCCTGGACACCCGTCAAATGGGGTGGCTACACCTTC; CDR3: CAWTPVKWGGYTF
J: TRBJ1-1; V: TRBV5-4; size: -; D: -; DNA: TGTGCCAGCAGCCCGGGAAGGGGAAGGACTGAAGCTTTCTTT; CDR3: CASSPGRGRTEAFF
J: TRBJ2-1; V: TRBV4-3; size: -; D: TRBD2; DNA: TGCGCCAGCAGCCTTAGCGGGAGGAGTGATGAGCAGTTCTTC; CDR3: CASSLSGRSDEQFF
J: TRBJ1-5; V: TRBV18; size: -; D: TRBD1; DNA: TGTGCCAGCTCACCTCAATTAGGGACAGAATATCAGCCCCAGCATTTT; CDR3: CASSPQLGTEYQPQHF
J: TRBJ2-7; V: TRBV5-1; size: -; D: -; DNA: TGCGCCAGCAGCTTGGCCCCAGGGACCTACGAGCAGTACTTC; CDR3: CASSLAPGTYEQYF
J: TRBJ1-2; V: TRBV19; size: -; D: -; DNA: TGTGCCAGTGGTAACAGGGTTAATGGCTACACCTTC; CDR3: CASGNRVNGYTF
J: TRBJ2-3; V: TRBV29-1; size: -; D: TRBD1; DNA: TGCAGCGTTGAGAGTCCCGGACAGGGGTTCACAGATACGCAGTATTTT; CDR3: CSVESPGQGFTDTQYF
J: TRBJ2-2; V: TRBV5-6; size: -; D: TRBD2; DNA: TGTGCCAGCAGCTTCTCAGGACTAGCGAACACCGGGGAGCTGTTTTTT; CDR3: CASSFSGLANTGELFF
J: TRBJ2-7; V: TRBV7-9; size: -; D: -; DNA: TGTGCCAGCAGCTTTAGGGCGTCCGCGAGCGAGCAGTACTTC; CDR3: CASSFRASASEQYF
J: TRBJ1-1; V: TRBV5-6; size: -; D: -; DNA: TGTGCCAGCAGCTTGGGACGGGCGGGTGAAGCTTTCTTT; CDR3: CASSLGRAGEAFF
J: TRBJ2-5; V: TRBV6-5; size: -; D: -; DNA: TGTGCCAGCAGTTACTCGGGGGGAATTCAAGAGACCCAGTACTTC; CDR3: CASSYSGGIQETQYF